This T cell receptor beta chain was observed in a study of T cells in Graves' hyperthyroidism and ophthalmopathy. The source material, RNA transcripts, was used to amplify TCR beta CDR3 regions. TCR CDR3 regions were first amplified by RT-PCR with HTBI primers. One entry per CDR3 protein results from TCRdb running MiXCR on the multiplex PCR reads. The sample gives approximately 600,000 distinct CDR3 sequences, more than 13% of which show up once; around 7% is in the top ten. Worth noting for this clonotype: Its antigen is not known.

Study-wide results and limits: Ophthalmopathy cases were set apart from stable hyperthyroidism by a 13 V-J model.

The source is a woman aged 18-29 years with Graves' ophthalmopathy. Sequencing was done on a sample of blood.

This chain's CDR3 is CASSMSGERQPQHF. The CDR3 DNA sequence: TGTGCCAGTAGTATGTCAGGGGAGCGTCAGCCCCAGCATTTT. This sequence joins TRBV19 and TRBJ1-5; the D gene is possibly TRBD1 (6 bases). Trimming removed 3 bases at V and 6 bases at J, with 12 bases between. The CDR3 contains 14 residues. Germline values: CDR1 LNHDA, CDR2 SQIVND (reference sequence).